These 23 T cell receptor beta chains were sequenced from one sample in a study of PD-L1 blockade in urothelial cancer. Repertoires were generated with immunoSEQ multiplex PCR, while TCRdb's copy carries only in-frame clones and drops some. The sample records 70,000 or so clones, roughly 88% being singletons. Time point given: pretreatment peripheral blood. The specimen was PBMCs, collected around atezolizumab (anti-PD-L1) treatment. The receptors were gathered from a man between 65 and 80 years old with urothelial cancer.

The chain joins TRBV5-1 to TRBJ2-3; weak D call: TRBD2 (5 bases). Germline V lookup: CDR1 SGHRS, CDR2 YFSETQ. The CDR3 extends over 12 amino acids. With 5 bases removed from V and 4 bases from J, the gap between germline ends came to 8 bases. DNA for the CDR3: TGCGCCAGCAGACTAGAGTCAGATACGCAGTATTTT. Its protein product is CASRLESDTQYF.

The CDR3 spells CASSVTSGNIRGSYNEQFF. Written as DNA, the CDR3 is TGTGCCAGCAGCGTTACTAGCGGGAATATCAGGGGCTCCTACAATGAGCAGTTCTTC. The chain carries TRBV9 and TRBJ2-1, with 10 bases fitting TRBD2. CDR1 is SGDLS and CDR2 is YYNGEE in the germline V gene. V lost 2 bases to trimming and J lost 0 bases; unmatched junction nucleotides: 11. The CDR3 runs 19 residues.

The V gene is TRBV5-5, the J gene TRBJ1-5, with 8 bases fitting TRBD1. The length of the CDR3 is 16 residues. J was trimmed by 4 bases and V by 2 bases; bases with no gene match: 8. Germline CDR1 reads SGHKS; CDR2 reads YYEKEE (reference sequence). CDR3 amino acids: CASSFAGGFPNQPQHF. The DNA for the CDR3 is TGTGCCAGCAGCTTTGCAGGGGGCTTCCCTAATCAGCCCCAGCATTTT.

CDR3 in DNA: TGCGCCAGCAGCCTCACTAGCGGGAGCGCTCGGCAGAGGGGGGCCAACGTCCTGACTTTC. Protein: CASSLTSGSARQRGANVLTF. J is TRBJ2-6 and V is TRBV5-1; TRBD2 aligns across 11 bases. This CDR3 spans 20 amino acids. Trimming removed 4 bases from V and 4 bases from J; junction bases left unmatched: 16. The V gene's germline CDR1 is SGHRS and CDR2 YFSETQ.

V and J are TRBV30 and TRBJ2-5, with a possible D match to TRBD1 (6 bases). Germline V CDR1 and CDR2: GTSNPN, SVGIG (reference sequence). This CDR3 comprises 12 residues. The V gene lost 1 base and the J gene lost 7 bases, with 10 bases spanning the gap. As DNA, the CDR3 is TGTGCCTGGAGTGGGGGACACGGGACCCAGTACTTC. Amino acids: CAWSGGHGTQYF.

This clone has more than one count but fewer than ten. As DNA, the CDR3 is TGTGCCAGCAGCTATGGACAGAATCAGCCCCAGCATTTT. It codes for CASSYGQNQPQHF. V gene TRBV7-8 combines with J gene TRBJ1-5; possibly TRBD1 for D (6 bases). CDR3 length equals 13 residues. Looked up from germline, CDR1 is SGHVS and CDR2 is FQNEAQ. The V gene lost 4 bases and the J gene lost 4 bases, with 8 bases spanning the gap. Variable domain in full (rest from reference TRBV7-8 and TRBJ1-5): GAGVSQSPRYKVAKRGQDVALRCDPISGHVSLFWYQQALGQGPEFLTYFQNEAQLDKSGLPSDRFFAERPEGSVSTLKIQRTQQEDSAVYLCASSYGQNQPQHFGDGTRLSIL.

V gene TRBV28 combines with J gene TRBJ1-5, with a weak D call TRBD1 (6 bases). Looked up from germline, CDR1 is MDHEN and CDR2 is SYDVKM. The CDR3 has 15 residues. Trimming stripped 5 bases from V and 4 bases from J, with 15 bases between. The CDR3 DNA is TGTGCCAGCAGTGACAACAGGGTAGGGAATCAGCCCCAGCATTTT. Translation: CASSDNRVGNQPQHF.

This rearrangement joins TRBV5-1 to TRBJ2-2; TRBD2 agrees at 7 bases. The CDR3 totals 18 residues. The germline V gene has CDR1 SGHRS and CDR2 YFSETQ. With V trimmed by 3 bases and J by 0 bases, 11 bases remained unmatched. The CDR3 spells CASSSGLGGGANTGELFF. The CDR3 DNA is TGCGCCAGCAGCTCGGGACTGGGGGGAGGGGCGAACACCGGGGAGCTGTTTTTT.

DNA for the CDR3: TGTGCCAGCAGCGGCGCCAGGGGTTTGGGCACCGGGGAGCTGTTTTTT. Encoded protein: CASSGARGLGTGELFF. This chain uses TRBV2 with TRBJ2-2; D may be TRBD1 (6 bases). V lost 6 bases to trimming and J lost 4 bases, with 18 bases between them. The CDR3 sequence is 16 residues long. The germline CDR1 and CDR2 sequences are SNHLY and FYNNEI. The complete variable domain, with remaining parts taken from reference TRBV2 and TRBJ2-2, reads EPEVTQTPSHQVTQMGQEVILRCVPISNHLYFYWYRQILGQKVEFLVSFYNNEISEKSEIFDDQFSVERPDGSNFTLKIRSTKLEDSAMYFCASSGARGLGTGELFFGEGSRLTVL.

The chain carries TRBV27 and TRBJ2-7, with D possibly TRBD2 on 6 matching bases. The germline gives CDR1 MNHEY, CDR2 SMNVEV (reference sequence). The CDR3 spans 13 residues. Trimming left V 6 bases short and J 0 bases short, with 9 bases between. CDR3 in amino acids: CASSPGLSYEQYF. CDR3 nucleotide sequence: TGTGCCAGCAGCCCGGGACTCTCCTACGAGCAGTACTTC.

The J gene is TRBJ1-3, the V gene TRBV6-1; D gene unclear. The CDR3 covers 14 residues. Trimming cost V 8 bases and J 0 bases, with 11 bases left between them. Looked up from germline, CDR1 is MNHNS and CDR2 is SASEGT. This CDR3 reads CASRGGSSGNTIYF. In DNA, the CDR3 is TGTGCCAGCCGGGGAGGGAGCTCTGGAAACACCATATATTTT.

The chain joins TRBV7-6 to TRBJ2-3, with D maybe TRBD2 (6 bases). The CDR3 consists of 16 residues. The germline gives CDR1 SGHVS, CDR2 FNYEAQ. Trimming pared 2 bases from V and 3 bases from J, leaving 15 bases between. CDR3 sequence: CASSLSTGSGTDTQYF. The CDR3, as DNA: TGTGCCAGCAGCTTATCCACCGGGAGCGGTACAGATACGCAGTATTTT.

The chain links TRBV5-1 to TRBJ2-2; D may be TRBD1 (5 bases). Germline V gene lookup returns CDR1 SGHRS and CDR2 YFSETQ. V lost 4 bases and J 3 bases, leaving 13 bases between the germline ends. This CDR3 is built from 15 residues. The CDR3 is CASSTRDGDTGELFF. The DNA of the CDR3 is TGCGCCAGCAGCACCAGGGATGGCGACACCGGGGAGCTGTTTTTT.

J is TRBJ2-1 and V is TRBV2, with 7 bases that match TRBD2. Unmatched junction bases numbered 13, after V lost 7 bases and J lost 7 bases. The CDR3 runs to 15 residues. From germline, CDR1 is SNHLY and CDR2 FYNNEI. The CDR3 nucleotides read TGTGCCAGCACCGACGGGGGGATCGCCAATAATGAGCAGTTCTTC. This sequence encodes CASTDGGIANNEQFF.

The gene calls are TRBV4-1 and TRBJ1-1, with D maybe TRBD1 (6 bases). V was pared by 3 bases and J by 1 base, with 9 bases between. CDR3 length: 14 residues. Per the germline V gene, CDR1 is MGHRA and CDR2 is YSYEKL. CDR3 sequence: CASSQPRGNTEAFF. DNA of the CDR3: TGCGCCAGCAGCCAGCCCAGGGGGAACACTGAAGCTTTCTTT.

This clone was seen once. The rearrangement links TRBV5-1 to TRBJ2-1; D unclear. V shed 1 base and J shed 7 bases, with 9 bases lying between them. The germline V gene has CDR1 SGHRS and CDR2 YFSETQ. CDR3 length equals 13 residues. The CDR3 DNA reads as TGCGCCAGCAGCTTGACACAACCAAATGAGCAGTTCTTC. Amino acids: CASSLTQPNEQFF.

The chain joins TRBV6-5 to TRBJ2-7, with TRBD2 identical over 11 bases. The CDR3 sequence is 15 residues long. The V gene end was trimmed by 8 bases and the J gene end by 0 bases; junction bases not matched to a gene: 6. Germline CDR1 is MNHEY and CDR2 is SVGAGI. The CDR3 loop is CASRGLAVSSYEQYF. The DNA of the CDR3 is TGTGCCAGCCGGGGACTAGCGGTTAGCTCCTACGAGCAGTACTTC.

V is TRBV12-5 and J is TRBJ1-1, with D possibly being TRBD1 (5 bases). Between the trimmed V and J ends, which lost 1 base and 7 bases, there was a span of 13 bases. There are 14 residues in the CDR3. CDR1 and CDR2 (germline): LGHNT, FRNRAP. The CDR3 nucleotides are TGTGCTAGTGGTTTGGGACAGCTAGTACTTGAAGCTTTCTTT. It yields the protein CASGLGQLVLEAFF.

The V call is TRBV5-4, the J call TRBJ2-2; TRBD2 matches at 8 bases. The V gene's germline CDR1 is SGHNT and CDR2 YYREEE (reference sequence). Trimming removed 3 bases from V and 1 base from J; junction bases left unmatched: 8. CDR3 length equals 17 residues. CDR3 DNA: TGTGCCAGCAGCTCCGAACTAGCGGCCCTGAACACCGGGGAGCTGTTTTTT. Its translation is CASSSELAALNTGELFF.

V gene TRBV4-1 combines with J gene TRBJ2-7, with D possibly matching TRBD2 (6 bases). Germline CDR1 and CDR2: MGHRA and YSYEKL. Trimming removed 1 base from V and 0 bases from J, with 10 bases in between. The length of the CDR3 is 15 residues. CDR3 DNA: TGCGCCAGCAGCCAAGGACTAGAGAGCTCCTACGAGCAGTACTTC. It is translated as CASSQGLESSYEQYF.

The J gene is TRBJ2-3, the V gene TRBV15; 12 bases match TRBD2. Germline CDR1 reads LNHNV; CDR2 reads YYDKDF (reference sequence). The CDR3 runs 16 residues. V was pared by 3 bases and J by 7 bases, with 8 bases of the junction left unmatched. CDR3 sequence reads: CATSRTGLAGFNTQYF. The CDR3 bases are TGTGCCACCAGCAGGACCGGACTAGCGGGATTTAATACGCAGTATTTT.

The chain has TRBV6-1 and TRBJ2-5, with 8 bases matching TRBD2. Germline-derived CDR1 and CDR2 are MNHNS and SASEGT. There are 14 residues in the CDR3. V gave up 3 bases and J gave up 7 bases; unmatched junction bases: 7. The CDR3 region is CASSDGGGSGTQYF. The DNA for the CDR3 is TGTGCCAGCAGTGACGGGGGGGGGTCCGGGACCCAGTACTTC.

The chain uses TRBV5-6 and TRBJ1-2, with a possible D match to TRBD1 (5 bases). The germline gives CDR1 SGHDT, CDR2 YYEEEE. The CDR3 spans 14 residues. V lost 3 bases to trimming and J lost 8 bases, with 17 bases between them. The CDR3 sequence: CASSSGTYRGGYTF. CDR3 nucleotides: TGTGCCAGCAGCTCTGGGACCTACCGGGGGGGCTACACCTTC. Combining the CDR3 with reference TRBV5-6 and TRBJ1-2 gives the whole variable domain DAGVTQSPTHLIKTRGQQVTLRCSPKSGHDTVSWYQQALGQGPQFIFQYYEEEERQRGNFPDRFSGHQFPNYSSELNVNALLLGDSALYLCASSSGTYRGGYTFGSGTRLTVV.